This entry features one T cell receptor (beta chain) sequence. These data originate in a study of blood T cell repertoires in COVID-19. Study summary: Samples representing acute and convalescent COVID-19 were sourced from the United States, Italy and Spain. The cDNA or gDNA used as material had been derived from T cells, B-cell-depleted T cells, or PBMCs.

In the authors' workflow: Amplification from reference gene primers served as the basis for estimated nucleated cell counts. TCRdb's copy holds only in-frame clones and misses some; the assay was immunoSEQ multiplex PCR. That table supplies the V and J calls and clone size; D and trimming were determined from the DNA. The data contain 270,000 or so clones, approximately 83% of them singletons. The germline V and J ends were trimmed by 8 bases and 10 bases, with 17 bases remaining between them. The CDR3 contains 13 residues. CDR1 is SEHNR and CDR2 is FQNEAQ in the germline V gene (reference sequence).

The receptor comes from a human donor in a cohort sampled during active COVID-19. The sequencing input was peripheral blood. The chain couples TRBV7-9 to TRBJ1-4; D might be TRBD1 (5 bases). CDR3 in amino acids: CASAPQGSGKLFF. The CDR3 DNA follows: TGTGCCAGCGCCCCGCAGGGTTCTGGAAAACTGTTTTTT.